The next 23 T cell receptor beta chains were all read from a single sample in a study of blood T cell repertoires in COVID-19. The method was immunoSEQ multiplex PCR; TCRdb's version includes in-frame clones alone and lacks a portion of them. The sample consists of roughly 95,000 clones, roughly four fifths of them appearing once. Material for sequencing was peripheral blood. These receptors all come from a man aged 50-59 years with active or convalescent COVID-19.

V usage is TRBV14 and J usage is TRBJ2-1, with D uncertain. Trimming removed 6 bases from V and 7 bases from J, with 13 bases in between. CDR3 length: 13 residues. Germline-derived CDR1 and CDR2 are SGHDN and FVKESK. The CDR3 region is CASSQLNRNEQFF. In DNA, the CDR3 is TGTGCCAGCAGTCAACTTAACCGGAATGAGCAGTTCTTC.

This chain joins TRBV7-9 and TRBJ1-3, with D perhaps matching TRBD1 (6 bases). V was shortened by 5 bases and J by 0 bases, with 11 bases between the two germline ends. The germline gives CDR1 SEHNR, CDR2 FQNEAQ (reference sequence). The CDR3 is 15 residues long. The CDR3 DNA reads TGTGCCAGCAGCCTCAGGGGAGCCTCTGGAAACACCATATATTTT. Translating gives CASSLRGASGNTIYF.

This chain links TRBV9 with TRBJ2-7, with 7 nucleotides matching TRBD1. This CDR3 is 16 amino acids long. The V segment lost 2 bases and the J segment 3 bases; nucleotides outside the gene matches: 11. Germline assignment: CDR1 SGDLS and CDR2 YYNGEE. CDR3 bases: TGTGCCAGCAGCGTTGGACCTCAGGGGGTAGGCTACGAGCAGTACTTC. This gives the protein CASSVGPQGVGYEQYF.

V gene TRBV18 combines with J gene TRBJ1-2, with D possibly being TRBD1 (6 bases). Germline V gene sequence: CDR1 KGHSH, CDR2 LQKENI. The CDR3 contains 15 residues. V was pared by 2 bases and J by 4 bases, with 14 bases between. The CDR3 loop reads CASSPAPDRPYGYTF. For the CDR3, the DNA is TGTGCCAGCTCACCAGCCCCGGACAGACCCTATGGCTACACCTTC.

The CDR3 reads CATSGRGAETQYF. The CDR3 DNA follows: TGTGCCACCTCGGGCCGGGGGGCAGAGACCCAGTACTTC. The chain couples TRBV3-1 (or the pseudogene TRBV3-2) to TRBJ2-5; perhaps TRBD2 as D (7 bases). Trimming took off 10 bases at V and 4 bases at J, with 16 bases between the two ends. Germline V gene data show CDR1 as LGHDT and CDR2 as YNNKEL (reference sequence). The CDR3 is 13 residues long.

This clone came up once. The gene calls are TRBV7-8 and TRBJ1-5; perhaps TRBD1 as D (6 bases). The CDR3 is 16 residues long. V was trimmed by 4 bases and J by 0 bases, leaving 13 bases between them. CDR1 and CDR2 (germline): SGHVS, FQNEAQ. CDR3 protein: CASSSQGRGSNQPQHF. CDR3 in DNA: TGTGCCAGCAGCTCCCAGGGGAGAGGTAGCAATCAGCCCCAGCATTTT.

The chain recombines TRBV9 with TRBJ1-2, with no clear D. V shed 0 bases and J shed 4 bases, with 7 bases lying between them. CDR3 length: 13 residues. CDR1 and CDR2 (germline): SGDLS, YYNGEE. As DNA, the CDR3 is TGTGCCAGCAGCGTAGCTACAGCCTATGGCTACACCTTC. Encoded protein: CASSVATAYGYTF.

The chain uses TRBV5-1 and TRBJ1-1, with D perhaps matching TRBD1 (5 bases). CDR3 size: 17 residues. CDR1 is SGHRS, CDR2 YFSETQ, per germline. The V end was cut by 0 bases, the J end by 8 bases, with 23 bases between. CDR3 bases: TGCGCCAGCAGCTTGGAGCTTTCGCGGGGCGGGGGACTAGAAGCTTTCTTT. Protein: CASSLELSRGGGLEAFF.

CDR3 DNA: TGTGCCAGCAGTTCAGGGCAGGCGATCAACAATGAGCAGTTCTTC. Translated: CASSSGQAINNEQFF. This sequence joins TRBV27 and TRBJ2-1, with a weak D call TRBD1 (5 bases). Germline values: CDR1 MNHEY, CDR2 SMNVEV (reference sequence). This CDR3 is 15 amino acids long. Trimming took 4 bases from V and 5 from J, leaving 15 bases between them.

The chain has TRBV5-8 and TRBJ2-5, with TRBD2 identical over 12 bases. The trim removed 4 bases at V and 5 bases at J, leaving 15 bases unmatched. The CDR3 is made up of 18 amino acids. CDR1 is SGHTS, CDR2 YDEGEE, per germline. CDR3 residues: CASSLGTLAGGAGETQYF. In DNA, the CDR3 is TGTGCCAGCAGCCTAGGGACACTAGCGGGGGGCGCTGGCGAGACCCAGTACTTC.

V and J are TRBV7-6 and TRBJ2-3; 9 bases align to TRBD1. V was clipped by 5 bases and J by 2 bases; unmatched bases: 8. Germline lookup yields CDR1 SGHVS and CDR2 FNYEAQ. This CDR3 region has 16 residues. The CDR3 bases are TGTGCCAGCAGCCCACTGGGGACAGGGCCCACAGATACGCAGTATTTT. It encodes CASSPLGTGPTDTQYF.

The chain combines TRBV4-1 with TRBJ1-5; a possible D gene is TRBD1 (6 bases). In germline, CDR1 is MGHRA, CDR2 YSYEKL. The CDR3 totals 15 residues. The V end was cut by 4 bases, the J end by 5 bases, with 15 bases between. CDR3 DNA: TGCGCCAGCAGCCTTTCGGACAGCCCTTATCAGCCCCAGCATTTT. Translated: CASSLSDSPYQPQHF.

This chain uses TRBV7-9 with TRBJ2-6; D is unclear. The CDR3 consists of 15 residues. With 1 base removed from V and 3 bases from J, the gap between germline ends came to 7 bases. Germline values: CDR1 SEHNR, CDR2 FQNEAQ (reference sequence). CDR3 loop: CASSLDGIGANVLTF. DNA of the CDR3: TGTGCCAGCAGCTTAGATGGCATTGGGGCCAACGTCCTGACTTTC.

The CDR3 region has the DNA TGTGCCAGCAGCCAGGGGGCAGTCCACCAAGAGACCCAGTACTTC. Amino acid sequence: CASSQGAVHQETQYF. The chain has TRBV11-3 and TRBJ2-5; 8 nucleotides align to TRBD1. V gave up 5 bases and J gave up 0 bases; unmatched junction bases: 5. CDR1 and CDR2 from the germline V gene are SGHNT and YENEEA. There are 15 residues in the CDR3.

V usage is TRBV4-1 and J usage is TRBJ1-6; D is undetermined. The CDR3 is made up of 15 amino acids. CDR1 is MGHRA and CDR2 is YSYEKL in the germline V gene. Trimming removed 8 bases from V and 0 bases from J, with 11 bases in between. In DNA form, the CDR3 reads TGCGCCAGCCGTGACTCGAGCTCCTATAATTCACCCCTCCACTTT. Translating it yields CASRDSSSYNSPLHF.

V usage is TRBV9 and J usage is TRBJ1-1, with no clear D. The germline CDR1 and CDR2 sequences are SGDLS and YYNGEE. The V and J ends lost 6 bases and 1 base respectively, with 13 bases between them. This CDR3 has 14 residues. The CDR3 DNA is TGTGCCAGCAAGCCGTCCGACTCGAACACTGAAGCTTTCTTT. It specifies CASKPSDSNTEAFF.

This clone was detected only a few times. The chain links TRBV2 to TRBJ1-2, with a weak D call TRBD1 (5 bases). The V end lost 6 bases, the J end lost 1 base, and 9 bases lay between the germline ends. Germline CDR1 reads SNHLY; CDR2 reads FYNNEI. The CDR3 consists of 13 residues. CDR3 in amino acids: CASRTDSNYGYTF. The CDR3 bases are TGTGCCAGCAGGACCGACAGTAACTATGGCTACACCTTC.

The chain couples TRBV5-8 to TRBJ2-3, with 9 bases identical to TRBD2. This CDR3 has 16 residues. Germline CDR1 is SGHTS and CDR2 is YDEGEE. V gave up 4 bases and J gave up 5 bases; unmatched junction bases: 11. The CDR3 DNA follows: TGTGCCAGCAGCCCTCCTGGCGGGGGGGCCAAAGATACGCAGTATTTT. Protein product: CASSPPGGGAKDTQYF.

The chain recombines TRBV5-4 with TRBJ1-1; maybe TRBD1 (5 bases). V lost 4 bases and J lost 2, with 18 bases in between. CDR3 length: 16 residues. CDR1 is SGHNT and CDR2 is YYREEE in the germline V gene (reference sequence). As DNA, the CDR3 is TGTGCCAGCAGCCTCGATTCCCGCGGGGCTAACACTGAAGCTTTCTTT. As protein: CASSLDSRGANTEAFF.

This chain's CDR3 is CASILDRNNSPLHF. CDR3 DNA: TGTGCCAGCATCTTGGACAGGAATAATTCACCCCTCCACTTT. The chain employs TRBV28 and TRBJ1-6, with TRBD1 identical over 7 bases. V shed 7 bases, J shed 5 bases, and the junction held 5 bases outside the gene matches. In germline, CDR1 is MDHEN, CDR2 SYDVKM. The CDR3 loop spans 14 amino acids.

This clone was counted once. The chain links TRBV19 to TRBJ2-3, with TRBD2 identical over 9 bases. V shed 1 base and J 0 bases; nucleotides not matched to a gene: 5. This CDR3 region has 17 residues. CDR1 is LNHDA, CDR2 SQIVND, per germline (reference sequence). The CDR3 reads CASSIAETSGSTDTQYF. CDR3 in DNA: TGTGCCAGTAGTATAGCTGAGACTAGCGGTAGCACAGATACGCAGTATTTT.

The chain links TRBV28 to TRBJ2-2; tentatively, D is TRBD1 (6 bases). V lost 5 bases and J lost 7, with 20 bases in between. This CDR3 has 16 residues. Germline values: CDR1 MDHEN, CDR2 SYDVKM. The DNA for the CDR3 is TGTGCCAGCAGTCCACCCGGCGGTCAGGGGCACGGGGAGCTGTTTTTT. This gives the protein CASSPPGGQGHGELFF.

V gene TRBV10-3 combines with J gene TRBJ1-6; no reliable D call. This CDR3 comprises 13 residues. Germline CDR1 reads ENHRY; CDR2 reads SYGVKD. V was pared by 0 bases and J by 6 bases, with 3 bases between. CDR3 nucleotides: TGTGCCATCAGTGAGTCCGGTAATTCACCCCTCCACTTT. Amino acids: CAISESGNSPLHF.